This T cell receptor (beta chain) was retrieved from a study of cytomegalovirus exposure and HLA in healthy donors. Germline CDR1 reads ENHRY; CDR2 reads SYGVKD. The CDR3 has 16 residues. Trimming at V came to 0 bases and at J to 4 bases, leaving 6 bases not matched to a gene. A remark on this clone: As yet, its antigen is unknown.

Use of 60 Vbeta and 13 Jbeta primers characterized the PCR. As originally analysed: Roughly 10 million shared chains were among roughly 81 million unique TCR beta chains counted in a later analysis. Sequencing was performed with immunoSEQ multiplex PCR; in TCRdb, only in-frame clones are kept and a portion is missing. The DNA gave D and trimming, while V, J and clone size come from that table. The sample lists 80,000 to 130,000 clones, 75% to 85% occurring once. Overall study findings and caveats: Reported results showed that the classifier diagnosed cytomegalovirus status with high specificity and sensitivity. Most CMV-associated TCR beta chains appeared HLA-restricted in a later analysis. Per a later analysis, HLA-associated TCR beta chains showed more clonal expansion than other, equally common TCR beta chains.

This receptor was taken from a woman between 45 and 65 years old in good health and CMV-seropositive. The specimen sequenced was PBMCs. The V gene is TRBV10-3, the J gene TRBJ2-1, with 7 bases that match TRBD2. The CDR3 loop is CAISESGTGGYNEQFF. CDR3 sequence (DNA): TGTGCCATCAGTGAGTCGGGGACGGGAGGTTACAATGAGCAGTTCTTC.